What follows describes a single T cell receptor beta chain. Its target is unknown. The length of the CDR3 is 14 residues. The germline V gene has CDR1 MDHEN and CDR2 SYDVKM. V lost 4 bases to trimming and J lost 10 bases, with 14 bases between them. This sample stems from a study of Ad26.COV2.S vaccination and SARS-CoV-2 variants. About the study: Enrolled in COV1001, the donor was in the Ad26.COV2.S trial arm, which received the vaccine. Intramuscular Ad26.COV2.S at 5x10^10 or 1x10^11 viral particles.

The study's findings and limits: Vaccine recipients posted higher spike-specific TCR breadth than their placebo counterparts.

Treatment given: some 20 received Ad26.COV2.S at low or high dose, single or two shots; about 5 received placebo; per-sample allocation not given. Samples came from day 63 after the first vaccine or placebo injection. Spike of the Wuhan-strain SARS-CoV-2 was expressed by an Ad26 vector, which formed the vaccine. This table comes from immunoSEQ multiplex PCR, and its TCRdb copy is limited to in-frame clones, with some not included. The repertoire holds 200,000 to 250,000 clones, 88% seen once, with about 10% in the top ten. This chain connects TRBV28 to TRBJ1-6; D might be TRBD1 (5 bases). The source of this sequence is a person between 18 and 65 years old who received the Ad26.COV2.S COVID-19 vaccine or a placebo. The sequencing here drew on peripheral blood, taken in a trial of Ad26.COV2.S vaccine versus placebo. The CDR3 DNA is TGTGCCAGCAGTTGGTCCCAGGGCGGGTCACCCCTCCACTTT. Translation gives CASSWSQGGSPLHF.